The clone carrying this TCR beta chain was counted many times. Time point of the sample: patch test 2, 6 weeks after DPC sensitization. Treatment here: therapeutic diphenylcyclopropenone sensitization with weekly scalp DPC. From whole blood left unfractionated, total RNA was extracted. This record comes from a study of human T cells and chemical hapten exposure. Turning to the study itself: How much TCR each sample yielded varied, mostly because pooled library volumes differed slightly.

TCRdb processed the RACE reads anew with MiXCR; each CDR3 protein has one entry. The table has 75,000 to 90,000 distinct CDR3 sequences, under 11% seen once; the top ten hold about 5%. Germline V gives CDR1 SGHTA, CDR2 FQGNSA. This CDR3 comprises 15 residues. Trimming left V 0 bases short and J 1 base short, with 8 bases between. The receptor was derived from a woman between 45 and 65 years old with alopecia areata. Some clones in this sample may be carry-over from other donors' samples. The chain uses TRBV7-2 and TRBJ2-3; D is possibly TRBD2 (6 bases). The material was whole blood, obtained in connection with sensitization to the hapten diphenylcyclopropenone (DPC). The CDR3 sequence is CASSLASGGTDTQYF. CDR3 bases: TGTGCCAGCAGCTTAGCTAGCGGTGGCACAGATACGCAGTATTTT.